This T cell receptor (beta chain) was sequenced in a study of shared clonotypes between healthy human individuals. Profiled with immunoSEQ multiplex PCR; TCRdb holds only in-frame clones, not every one. The table records around 2.1 million clones, 90% to 95% of them present only once. CD45RO-negative, CCR7-positively selected cells formed the naive CD8 fraction, excluding terminally differentiated effector memory CD45RA+ cells. Germline CDR1 is MNHEY and CDR2 is SMNVEV (reference sequence). The germline V and J ends were trimmed by 0 bases and 1 base, with 18 bases remaining between them. This CDR3 comprises 18 residues.

Sample: naive CD8+ T cells from PBMCs. The clonotype was recovered from a man in his late teens or twenties in good health. Some clones in this sample may be carry-over from other donors' samples. The V gene is TRBV27, the J gene TRBJ1-1; D is ambiguous. CDR3 coding DNA: TGTGCCAGCAGTTTATCGGTTGGGATCGGGAGTGGGAACACTGAAGCTTTCTTT. It translates to CASSLSVGIGSGNTEAFF.